Below, 17 T cell receptor beta chains from the same sample are listed, as sequenced in a study of T cell responses to AZD1222 COVID-19 vaccine (dated by TCRdb to about 2021). The sample's time point, from its label and the paper: about 28 days (+/-7) after the second vaccine dose. The library was generated by the immunoSEQ multiplex PCR assay. The immuneACCESS repertoire file appears here via TCRdb, limited to in-frame rearrangements. These files lack a portion of the clones; in checked studies, under half of the deficit traces to unresolved V genes, and the cause of the others is not known. This sample comprises about 180,000 clones, about nine tenths of them detected only once. Less than 2.5% of the sample is in the top ten clones. Here the sequenced sample was peripheral blood, taken 28 days after the second AZD1222 dose. The receptors come from an adult who received the AZD1222 COVID-19 vaccine.

The V and J genes are TRBV7-9 and TRBJ1-4, with 10 bases lining up with TRBD1. The trim removed 1 base at V and 8 bases at J, leaving 4 bases unmatched. Germline values: CDR1 SEHNR, CDR2 FQNEAQ (reference sequence). The length of the CDR3 is 15 residues. The CDR3 loop is CASSLGTGGHEKLFF. CDR3 nucleotides: TGTGCCAGCAGCTTAGGGACAGGGGGTCACGAAAAACTGTTTTTT.

The chain couples TRBV5-1 to TRBJ2-2; possibly TRBD2 for D (6 bases). This CDR3 spans 16 amino acids. Germline V CDR1 and CDR2: SGHRS, YFSETQ. The V end was cut by 0 bases, the J end by 1 base, with 10 bases between. The CDR3 loop reads CASSLESGLNTGELFF. The CDR3 bases are TGCGCCAGCAGCTTGGAATCGGGACTGAACACCGGGGAGCTGTTTTTT.

V and J are TRBV5-1 and TRBJ1-1, with a weak D call TRBD1 (6 bases). There are 16 residues in the CDR3. Germline CDR1 is SGHRS and CDR2 is YFSETQ. V lost 5 bases and J 1 base, leaving 18 bases between the germline ends. CDR3 in amino acids: CASRATTGQWNTEAFF. CDR3 nucleotides: TGCGCCAGCAGAGCGACAACTGGACAGTGGAACACTGAAGCTTTCTTT.

V gene TRBV5-4 combines with J gene TRBJ2-5; 10 bases are shared with TRBD1. CDR1 and CDR2 from the germline V gene are SGHNT and YYREEE (reference sequence). V shed 4 bases, J shed 6 bases, and the junction held 3 bases outside the gene matches. The CDR3 length is 13 residues. The chain's CDR3 is CASSLDRGQTQYF. The CDR3 region has the DNA TGTGCCAGCAGCCTAGACAGGGGGCAGACCCAGTACTTC.

V and J are TRBV28 and TRBJ2-5; no firm D call. This CDR3 has 17 residues. V lost 3 bases, J lost 3 bases, and 20 bases lay in between. Germline V lookup: CDR1 MDHEN, CDR2 SYDVKM. The CDR3 is CASSFNPKENKEETQYF. The CDR3 bases are TGTGCCAGCAGTTTTAATCCAAAGGAAAATAAGGAAGAGACCCAGTACTTC. The whole variable domain, remainder taken from reference TRBV28 and TRBJ2-5, is DVKVTQSSRYLVKRTGEKVFLECVQDMDHENMFWYRQDPGLGLRLIYFSYDVKMKEKGDIPEGYSVSREKKERFSLILESASTNQTSMYLCASSFNPKENKEETQYFGPGTRLLVL.

The V call is TRBV5-4, the J call TRBJ2-1; 12 bases are shared with TRBD2. Germline V gene sequence: CDR1 SGHNT, CDR2 YYREEE (reference sequence). The CDR3 is 18 amino acids. V shed 5 bases and J 0 bases; nucleotides not matched to a gene: 9. The CDR3 is CASRPGLAGASSYNEQFF. CDR3 DNA sequence: TGTGCCAGCAGGCCGGGACTAGCGGGCGCAAGCTCCTACAATGAGCAGTTCTTC.

Here the CDR3 reads CASSARTSGLYEQYF. In DNA form, the CDR3 reads TGTGCCAGCAGTGCCCGGACTAGCGGGTTGTATGAGCAGTACTTC. The genes are TRBV25-1 and TRBJ2-7; 11 bases fit TRBD2. Germline trimming cut 4 bases from V and 7 bases from J; bases unmatched to any gene: 9. Germline CDR1 reads MGHDK; CDR2 reads SYGVNS. The CDR3 extends over 15 amino acids.

The chain links TRBV6-5 to TRBJ2-1; D is uncertain. The CDR3 sequence is 15 residues long. Germline assignment: CDR1 MNHEY and CDR2 SVGAGI. V dropped 0 bases and J dropped 0 bases, with 6 bases sitting between them. CDR3 residues: CASSYSYSSYNEQFF. The CDR3, as DNA: TGTGCCAGCAGTTACTCATATAGCTCCTACAATGAGCAGTTCTTC.

The V gene is TRBV6-2 or TRBV6-3, the J gene TRBJ2-7, with D possibly matching TRBD1 (5 bases). V shed 1 base and J shed 2 bases, with 15 bases lying between them. Germline CDR1 is MNHEY and CDR2 is SVGEGT. There are 16 residues in the CDR3. The CDR3: CASSYYQGAITYEQYF. As DNA, the CDR3 is TGTGCCAGCAGTTACTACCAAGGGGCGATAACCTACGAGCAGTACTTC.

The chain recombines TRBV5-5 with TRBJ1-1; no clear D. The germline gives CDR1 SGHKS, CDR2 YYEKEE (reference sequence). Trimming took 4 bases from V and 2 from J, leaving 18 bases between them. The CDR3 loop spans 16 amino acids. The CDR3 spells CASSGMERGVNTEAFF. DNA of the CDR3: TGTGCCAGCAGCGGAATGGAACGGGGTGTAAACACTGAAGCTTTCTTT. Filled out from reference TRBV5-5 and TRBJ1-1, the complete variable domain reads DAGVTQSPTHLIKTRGQQVTLRCSPISGHKSVSWYQQVLGQGPQFIFQYYEKEERGRGNFPDRFSARQFPNYSSELNVNALLLGDSALYLCASSGMERGVNTEAFFGQGTRLTVV.

This rearrangement joins TRBV13 to TRBJ2-7, with a weak D call TRBD2 (6 bases). Trimming removed 5 bases at V and 4 bases at J, with 12 bases between. CDR1 is PRHDT, CDR2 FYEKMQ, per germline (reference sequence). The CDR3 covers 13 residues. The CDR3 coding sequence is TGTGCCAGCAGCGATGGTGGGGGGTACGAGCAGTACTTC. It yields the protein CASSDGGGYEQYF.

In nucleotides, the CDR3 is TGTGCCAGTAGTATCGCGTACAGGGAATATGGCTACACCTTC. Translating gives CASSIAYREYGYTF. The chain joins TRBV19 to TRBJ1-2; D may be TRBD1 (6 bases). The V gene lost 3 bases and the J gene lost 5 bases, with 13 bases spanning the gap. The length of the CDR3 is 14 residues. Germline-derived CDR1 and CDR2 are LNHDA and SQIVND (reference sequence).

This CDR3 reads CASSLGPPKTGELFF. The CDR3 coding sequence is TGCGCCAGCAGCTTGGGACCACCTAAAACCGGGGAGCTGTTTTTT. The chain links TRBV5-1 to TRBJ2-2; D is ambiguous. With 0 bases removed from V and 5 bases from J, the gap between germline ends came to 11 bases. This CDR3 is built from 15 residues. Germline CDR1 reads SGHRS; CDR2 reads YFSETQ. The whole variable domain, remainder taken from reference TRBV5-1 and TRBJ2-2, is KAGVTQTPRYLIKTRGQQVTLSCSPISGHRSVSWYQQTPGQGLQFLFEYFSETQRNKGNFPGRFSGRQFSNSRSEMNVSTLELGDSALYLCASSLGPPKTGELFFGEGSRLTVL.

The J gene is TRBJ2-5, the V gene TRBV30; possibly TRBD1 for D (6 bases). The CDR3 is 12 amino acids. CDR1 is GTSNPN and CDR2 is SVGIG in the germline V gene (reference sequence). V was cut by 8 bases and J by 0 bases, with 10 bases left in between. CDR3 in DNA: TGTGCCGCAGGGGTTGACCAAGAGACCCAGTACTTC. Its protein product is CAAGVDQETQYF.

In this sample, this clone turned up once. This chain uses TRBV9 with TRBJ1-1; TRBD1 is a possible D gene (6 bases). V lost 4 bases to trimming and J lost 6 bases, with 16 bases between them. The germline CDR1 and CDR2 sequences are SGDLS and YYNGEE. The CDR3 length is 14 residues. The CDR3 nucleotides are TGTGCCAGCAGCCTAGATACAGGGTTCCCTGAAGCTTTCTTT. This translates into CASSLDTGFPEAFF.

This rearrangement joins TRBV29-1 to TRBJ2-1; TRBD1 is a possible D gene (7 bases). The CDR3 loop spans 14 amino acids. Germline CDR1 is SQVTM and CDR2 is ANQGSEA. The V and J ends lost 7 bases and 7 bases respectively, with 20 bases between them. The CDR3 DNA reads TGCAGCGCCGGGGGTGTGGGACAGAAAAATGAGCAGTTCTTC. It codes for CSAGGVGQKNEQFF.

As for this clone: This is likely a read error, given that the CDR3 carries no conserved phenylalanine or tryptophan at its end. Because the CDR3's place on the DNA is in doubt, the DNA is left out and the CDR3 is given as listed by TCRdb. V is TRBV7-3 and J is TRBJ2-4; the table's D gene call, TRBD1, was not cross checked with the DNA. The germline gives CDR1 SGHTA, CDR2 FQGTGA. The CDR3 has 12 amino acids, counting both end residues. The CDR3 sequence: CASSLTIGQRFV.